Shown below are 19 T cell receptor beta chains from a single sample sequenced in a study of response to subunit inactivated influenza vaccine. One entry per CDR3 protein, called by TCRdb with MiXCR from the RT-PCR reads. The data contain hundreds of thousands of distinct CDR3 sequences, about 15% of them singletons. The specimen was PBMCs from blood, collected 12 days after vaccination. These receptors were taken from a man aged 45-60 years who received an inactivated influenza vaccine.

The chain uses TRBV6-2 or TRBV6-3 and TRBJ2-3; unclear D gene. Trimming shortened V by 8 bases and J by 5 bases, and 11 bases separated the two germline ends. The V gene's germline CDR1 is MNHEY and CDR2 SVGEGT. This CDR3 is built from 12 residues. CDR3 amino acids: CASAWKGDTQYF. In DNA, the CDR3 is TGTGCCAGCGCCTGGAAAGGAGATACGCAGTATTTT.

This clonotype was found a few times. The rearrangement joins TRBV24-1 to TRBJ2-5, with D perhaps TRBD1 or TRBD2 (5 bases each). The CDR3 is made up of 15 amino acids. Germline loops: CDR1 KGHDR, CDR2 SFDVKD. V was cut by 3 bases and J by 4 bases, with 14 bases left in between. The CDR3 loop reads CATSDPTPRGETQYF. As DNA, the CDR3 is TGTGCCACCAGTGATCCCACTCCGAGGGGAGAGACCCAGTACTTC.

This clonotype was counted between two and nine times. The chain couples TRBV7-8 to TRBJ2-2, with 11 bases matching TRBD2. The V gene end was trimmed by 5 bases and the J gene end by 6 bases; junction bases not matched to a gene: 8. CDR3 length: 16 amino acids. In germline, CDR1 is SGHVS, CDR2 FQNEAQ. The CDR3 bases are TGTGCCAGCAGCCCCCTTGTAGCGGGAGGGCCCGGGGAGCTGTTTTTT. The encoded protein is CASSPLVAGGPGELFF.

This chain uses TRBV6-5 with TRBJ2-3; D is perhaps TRBD2 (7 bases). Per the germline V gene, CDR1 is MNHEY and CDR2 is SVGAGI. The CDR3 spans 14 residues. Trimming took off 0 bases at V and 9 bases at J, with 13 bases between the two ends. The CDR3 reads CASSYSGGPGTQYF. The DNA for the CDR3 is TGTGCCAGCAGTTACTCGGGGGGGCCAGGCACGCAGTATTTT.

Only a few counts were recorded for this clonotype. V and J are TRBV7-2 and TRBJ2-2; TRBD2 aligns across 7 bases. CDR3 length: 16 residues. Germline-derived CDR1 and CDR2 are SGHTA and FQGNSA. With V trimmed by 4 bases and J by 4 bases, 9 bases remained unmatched. CDR3 residues: CASSYWAGVGTGELFF. CDR3 DNA: TGTGCCAGCAGCTACTGGGCGGGAGTGGGCACCGGGGAGCTGTTTTTT.

This chain uses TRBV21-1 with TRBJ2-7; the D segment call TRBD2 is taken from the table without a DNA check. TRBV21-1 is a documented pseudogene. The CDR3 runs 15 residues. For the CDR3, the DNA is TGTGCCAGCAGCAAATCGACTAGCAGAGGCTACGAGCAGTACTTC. This sequence encodes CASSKSTSRGYEQYF.

Of note for this clonotype: Its ends do not fully match the called genes, so a read error is possible. The rearrangement joins TRBV15 to TRBJ2-1; 10 bases map to TRBD2. Germline V gene lookup returns CDR1 LNHNV and CDR2 YYDKDF (reference sequence). This CDR3 is built from 15 residues. The CDR3 DNA reads as TGTGCCATCAGCAGTAGCGGGGGGCCGTACAATGAGCAGTTCTTC. Its protein is CAISSSGGPYNEQFF. The full variable domain, in which reference TRBV15 and TRBJ2-1 provide the parts outside the CDR3, is DAMVIQNPRYQVTQFGKPVTLSCSQTLNHNVMYWYQQKSSQAPKLLFHYYDKDFNNEADTPDNFQSRRPNTSFCFLDIRSPGLGDTAMYLCAISSSGGPYNEQFFGPGTRLTVL.

CDR3 amino acids: CASSYSGGYPGGGQYF. For the CDR3, the DNA is TGTGCCAGCAGTTACTCAGGGGGGTACCCCGGAGGTGGCCAGTACTTC. This rearrangement joins TRBV6-5 to TRBJ2-5, with D perhaps given as TRBD1 or TRBD2 (6 bases each). This CDR3 contains 16 residues. V lost 0 bases to trimming and J lost 10 bases, with 21 bases between them. The germline V gene encodes CDR1 MNHEY and CDR2 SVGAGI.

The chain links TRBV29-1 to TRBJ1-5, with 7 bases identical to TRBD1. The CDR3 covers 14 residues. The V gene's germline CDR1 is SQVTM and CDR2 ANQGSEA. V shed 4 bases and J 1 base; nucleotides not matched to a gene: 4. The DNA of the CDR3 is TGCAGCGTTGCGACAGGGACGAGCAATCAGCCCCAGCATTTT. Translated, it gives CSVATGTSNQPQHF.

The chain couples TRBV20-1 to TRBJ2-5, with 7 bases fitting TRBD1. Germline V gives CDR1 DFQATT, CDR2 SNEGSKA (reference sequence). The CDR3 consists of 14 residues. V lost 6 bases and J lost 2; bases outside the gene matches: 9. The CDR3 loop is CSAQTGQVQETQYF. The CDR3 DNA sequence: TGCAGTGCACAAACCGGACAGGTGCAAGAGACCCAGTACTTC.

As regards this clonotype: The junction departs from the called germline gene at one end, perhaps through a read error. This chain links TRBV6-5 with TRBJ2-7; D possibly uses TRBD1 or TRBD2 (5 bases each). The CDR3 consists of 12 residues. Germline V gene lookup returns CDR1 MNHEY and CDR2 SVGAGI. DNA for the CDR3: TGTCCCAGCAGTTACCCCGGGACGGACGAGTACTTC. This gives the protein CPSSYPGTDEYF.

This clonotype has a handful of counts. The chain couples TRBV9 to TRBJ1-2, with no clear D. The ends were cut back, 0 bases at V and 4 bases at J, with 4 bases in the middle. CDR3 size: 12 residues. Per the germline V gene, CDR1 is SGDLS and CDR2 is YYNGEE. The CDR3 DNA reads as TGTGCCAGCAGCGTAGCCGGCTATGGCTACACCTTC. Its translation is CASSVAGYGYTF.

This clonotype occurred a few times. V usage is TRBV6-2 or TRBV6-3 and J usage is TRBJ2-3; a weak D match, TRBD2 (5 bases). The CDR3 contains 15 residues. Trimming stripped 6 bases from V and 0 bases from J, with 13 bases between. The V gene's germline CDR1 is MNHEY and CDR2 SVGEGT. The CDR3 spells CASSPGLFSTDTQYF. DNA for the CDR3: TGTGCCAGCAGCCCCGGACTCTTCAGCACAGATACGCAGTATTTT.

This chain connects TRBV5-1 to TRBJ2-2; 13 bases line up with TRBD2. The CDR3 covers 17 residues. Germline V CDR1 and CDR2: SGHRS, YFSETQ. The junction had 6 bases not matched to a gene; V was cut back by 4 bases and J by 3 bases. The CDR3 nucleotides are TGCGCCAGCAGCAACGGACTAGCGGGGGTATACACCGGGGAGCTGTTTTTT. Amino acid sequence: CASSNGLAGVYTGELFF. Full variable domain (missing parts from reference TRBV5-1 and TRBJ2-2): KAGVTQTPRYLIKTRGQQVTLSCSPISGHRSVSWYQQTPGQGLQFLFEYFSETQRNKGNFPGRFSGRQFSNSRSEMNVSTLELGDSALYLCASSNGLAGVYTGELFFGEGSRLTVL.

V usage is TRBV21-1 and J usage is TRBJ1-5; the table's D call of TRBD1 was not tested on the DNA. TRBV21-1 is described as a pseudogene. CDR3 length equals 18 residues. CDR3: CASSFPDQRGYSNQPQHF. The CDR3 nucleotides are TGTGCCAGCAGCTTTCCGGATCAGAGGGGATATAGCAATCAGCCCCAGCATTTT.

In its sample, this clonotype was seen many times. This CDR3 is CSVEDERGTDTQYF. The CDR3 DNA follows: TGCAGCGTTGAAGACGAGCGGGGCACAGATACGCAGTATTTT. The chain couples TRBV29-1 to TRBJ2-3, with a tentative D call TRBD2 (6 bases). The V gene lost 0 bases and the J gene lost 1 base, with 8 bases spanning the gap. Germline CDR1 reads SQVTM; CDR2 reads ANQGSEA. The CDR3 consists of 14 residues.

This clonotype was recorded a few times. The gene calls are TRBV23-1 and TRBJ2-2; possible D gene TRBD2, 6 bases. TRBV23-1 is known as an ORF, though its function is uncertain. Trimming stripped 7 bases from V and 6 bases from J, with 18 bases between. The CDR3 loop spans 15 amino acids. The CDR3 nucleotides read TGCGCCAGCAAAAGACGGAGGGAGTTTCCCGGGGAGCTGTTTTTT. Its translation is CASKRRREFPGELFF.

This chain connects TRBV4-3 to TRBJ2-1; tentatively, D is TRBD2 (6 bases). This CDR3 is 17 amino acids long. Trimming stripped 4 bases from V and 2 bases from J, with 18 bases between. Germline V CDR1 and CDR2: LGHNA, YSLEER. CDR3 sequence reads: CASSPDPDYGAYNEQFF. The CDR3 DNA is TGCGCCAGCAGCCCAGATCCGGACTATGGGGCCTACAATGAGCAGTTCTTC.

This clonotype was observed a few times. V and J are TRBV4-1 and TRBJ2-3; 8 bases line up with TRBD1. The CDR3 is made up of 16 amino acids. The J segment lost 0 bases and the V segment lost 4 bases, leaving 6 bases of the junction unmatched. Germline V CDR1 and CDR2: MGHRA, YSYEKL. The CDR3 DNA follows: TGCGCCAGCAGCCGAGCAGGGGGCATGAGCACAGATACGCAGTATTTT. Encoded protein: CASSRAGGMSTDTQYF.